The source of this TCR beta chain is a study of CXCR3-negative and CXCR3-positive naive CD8 T cells. Study-level findings and limits: It was found that naive subsets had comparable surface CD5, and TCR strength was inferred from TRB CDR3 properties. TRB CDR3s of CXCR3-positive naive cells were more hydrophobic than those of CXCR3-negative naive cells. Diversity was high in both naive subsets and much lower in memory cells.

UMI labels and 5' RACE were used to prepare the TRB cDNA libraries. From the 5' RACE reads, TCRdb lists one entry per CDR3 protein and no DNA. Its table lists 150,000 or so distinct CDR3 sequences. About this clonotype: What it recognizes is unknown.

Naive CD8+ T cells had a CD45RO-CCR7+CD27+CD95- phenotype. The CDR3 sequence is 14 residues long. Germline V gene sequence: CDR1 MNHNY, CDR2 SVGAGI (reference sequence). The chain couples TRBV6-6 to TRBJ2-7; TCRdb's assignment of TRBD1 cannot be checked, as there is no DNA. This sequence originates from a human donor in good health. Some clones in this sample may be carry-over from other donors' samples. The source material was naive CXCR3+ CD8+ T cells from blood. Stated subset: CD45RO-CCR7+CD27+CD95- naive CD8+ T cells expressing CXCR3 (TNR3+). CDR3 region: CASSPRVRPYEQYF.